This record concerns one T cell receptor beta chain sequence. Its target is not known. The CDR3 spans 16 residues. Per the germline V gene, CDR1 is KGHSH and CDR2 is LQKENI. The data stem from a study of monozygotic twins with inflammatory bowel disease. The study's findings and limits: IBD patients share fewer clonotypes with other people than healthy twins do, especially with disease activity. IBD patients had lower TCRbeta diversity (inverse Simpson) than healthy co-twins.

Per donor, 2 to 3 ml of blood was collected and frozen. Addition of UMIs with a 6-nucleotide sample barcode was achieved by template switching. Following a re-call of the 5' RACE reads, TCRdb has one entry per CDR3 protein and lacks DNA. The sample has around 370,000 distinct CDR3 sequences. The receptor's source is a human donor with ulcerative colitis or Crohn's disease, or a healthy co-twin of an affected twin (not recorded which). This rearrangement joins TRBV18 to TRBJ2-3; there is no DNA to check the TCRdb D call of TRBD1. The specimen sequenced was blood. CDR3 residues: CASSPYSGEYADTQYF.